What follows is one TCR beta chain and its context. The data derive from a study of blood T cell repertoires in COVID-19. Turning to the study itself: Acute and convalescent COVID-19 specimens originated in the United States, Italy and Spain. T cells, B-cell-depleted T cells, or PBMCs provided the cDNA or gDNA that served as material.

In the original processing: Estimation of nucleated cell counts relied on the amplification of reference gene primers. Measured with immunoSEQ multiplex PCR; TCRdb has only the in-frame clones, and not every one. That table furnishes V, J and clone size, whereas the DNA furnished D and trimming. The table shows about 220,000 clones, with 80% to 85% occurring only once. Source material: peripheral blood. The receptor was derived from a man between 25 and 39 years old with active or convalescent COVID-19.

CDR3 protein: CASSFRIGGIEAFF. In nucleotides, the CDR3 is TGTGCCAGCAGCTTTCGGATCGGGGGGATTGAAGCTTTCTTT. This rearrangement joins TRBV7-2 to TRBJ1-1; TRBD1 might be the D (5 bases). Trimming removed 3 bases from V and 7 bases from J, with 15 bases in between. Germline CDR1 SGHTA, CDR2 FQGNSA. This CDR3 has 14 amino acids.